The source of this TCR beta chain is a study of blood T cell repertoires in COVID-19. At the level of the study: The United States, Italy and Spain provided the acute and convalescent COVID-19 samples. PBMCs, B-cell-depleted T cells, or T cells were the source of the cDNA or gDNA that made up the material.

Germline V lookup: CDR1 SGHAT, CDR2 FQNNGV. The CDR3 loop spans 16 amino acids. Trimming cost V 4 bases and J 4 bases; bases outside gene matches: 8. Original methodology: Nucleated cell counts were estimated from reference gene primer amplification. Assay used: immunoSEQ multiplex PCR; TCRdb lists only in-frame clones, some missing. V, J and clone size are those of that table, while D and trimming were read from the DNA. The profile covers about 140,000 clones, with roughly 84% appearing a single time and 7.5% to 8.5% taken by the ten largest. The V gene is TRBV11-2, the J gene TRBJ2-3, with 10 bases lining up with TRBD2. This receptor was obtained from a human donor in a cohort sampled during active COVID-19. The sample comprised peripheral blood. The CDR3 sequence: CASSSGPAGGSDTQYF. In DNA form, the CDR3 reads TGTGCCAGCAGCTCCGGCCCAGCGGGGGGGTCAGATACGCAGTATTTT.